A selection of T cell receptor beta chains follows, all from one sample in a study of OX40 agonist ivuxolimab in advanced cancers. Assay: immunoSEQ multiplex PCR; the TCRdb copy retains only in-frame clones and omits some. The sample lists 35,000 to 45,000 clones; 89% were seen once. Sequenced material: CD4+ or CD8+ T cells sorted from blood, taken in a trial of the OX40 agonist ivuxolimab. All receptors come from an adult with an advanced solid tumor such as melanoma, head and neck, liver or kidney cancer. Both conserved end residues are part of each CDR3. D genes are given only for firm matches. Clone size is stated in some rows and not others, as once, few, many or a class when expanded.

once,TRBV5-5,TRBJ2-2,NA,TGTGCCAGCAGCCCGTTTATCACCGGGGAGCTGTTTTTT,CASSPFITGELFF
NA,TRBV6-6,TRBJ1-6,NA,TGTGCCAGCTCTTGGGATAATTCACCCCTCCACTTT,CASSWDNSPLHF
NA,TRBV2,TRBJ2-7,NA,TGTGCCATCAACAGGGGGGGCTACGAGCAGTACTTC,CAINRGGYEQYF
once,TRBV5-1,TRBJ2-7,NA,TGCGCCAGCAGCTTAGTCTGGGACGAGCAGTACTTC,CASSLVWDEQYF
NA,TRBV9,TRBJ2-5,NA,TGTGCCAGCAGCCCTCGAACAAACCCACAAGAGACCCAGTACTTC,CASSPRTNPQETQYF
NA,TRBV7-3,TRBJ2-1,NA,TGTGCCAGCAGCAAACACGGCCAGGGTCGTTTTCATGAGCAGTTCTTC,CASSKHGQGRFHEQFF
NA,TRBV7-9,TRBJ1-1,NA,TGTGCCAGCAGCTTAGCCGGGGTCCCTGAAGCTTTCTTT,CASSLAGVPEAFF
NA,TRBV6-1,TRBJ2-1,TRBD2,TGTGCCAGCAGCTTAGCTCGGGGAGGGATCGATGAGCAGTTCTTC,CASSLARGGIDEQFF
NA,TRBV5-4,TRBJ2-3,NA,TGTGCCAGCATCCGGAGGACACGAGATACGCAGTATTTT,CASIRRTRDTQYF
NA,TRBV7-9,TRBJ2-1,NA,TGTGCCAGCAGCTTAGAGGGAGCCTACAATGAGCAGTTCTTC,CASSLEGAYNEQFF
NA,TRBV4-1,TRBJ1-1,NA,TGCGCCAGCAGCCAAGATCGGCGCACTGAAGCTTTCTTT,CASSQDRRTEAFF
NA,TRBV19,TRBJ1-5,NA,TGTGCCAGTGGGTCCCCTCGGCAACCTGTCCAGCCCCAGCATTTT,CASGSPRQPVQPQHF
NA,TRBV28,TRBJ2-3,NA,TGTGCCAGCAGTTTTTTTTCCCTCGAAATTCAACGGGAAAGCACAGATACGCAGTATTTT,CASSFFSLEIQRESTDTQYF
NA,TRBV6-5,TRBJ1-2,NA,TGTGCCAGCAGGGGATCGTTATCGGGGAAGGGCTACACCTTC,CASRGSLSGKGYTF
NA,TRBV15,TRBJ2-7,NA,TGTGCCACCACCAGTCAGGGAACCTCCTACGAGCAGTACTTC,CATTSQGTSYEQYF
NA,TRBV4-2,TRBJ2-1,TRBD2,TGTGCCAGCAGCCAAAACGGGCTAGCGGGAGGCGCCGAGAGGGATGAGCAGTTCTTC,CASSQNGLAGGAERDEQFF
NA,TRBV9,TRBJ2-5,TRBD2,TGTGCCAGCAGCACCCCACTAGCGGGGTTCTTCCAAGAGACCCAGTACTTC,CASSTPLAGFFQETQYF
NA,TRBV15,TRBJ1-3,NA,TGTGCCACCAGCATGGGGGGTGCCTCTGGAAACACCATATATTTT,CATSMGGASGNTIYF
NA,TRBV7-4,TRBJ1-1,TRBD1,TGTGCCAGCAGCTATCAGACAGGGGTATCGTCCACTGAAGCTTTCTTT,CASSYQTGVSSTEAFF
NA,TRBV13,TRBJ2-6,TRBD1,TGTGCCAGCAGCCCAAGACAGGGGATATCCGGGGCCAACGTCCTGACTTTC,CASSPRQGISGANVLTF
NA,TRBV27,TRBJ2-7,NA,TGTGCCAGCGGGCGGGGTTTGGGGCAGTACTTC,CASGRGLGQYF
few,TRBV7-9,TRBJ2-7,NA,TGTGCCAGCAGCTTCATGGTGGACGAGCAGTACTTC,CASSFMVDEQYF
NA,TRBV19,TRBJ1-5,NA,TGTGCCAGTAGTGTAAGGGGACGGGACACCGAGCAGCCCCAGCATTTT,CASSVRGRDTEQPQHF
NA,TRBV27,TRBJ2-3,TRBD1,TGTGCCAGCAGTTTATCGACAGGGTCTGCAGATACGCAGTATTTT,CASSLSTGSADTQYF
medium-sized,TRBV7-8,TRBJ1-4,TRBD1,TGTGCCAGCAGCTCCGTCGAGGGACAGTTAAATGAAAAACTGTTTTTT,CASSSVEGQLNEKLFF
NA,TRBV27,TRBJ1-2,TRBD1,TGTGCCAGCAGGCCGGGACAGGGGGCAGGGTATGGCTACACCTTC,CASRPGQGAGYGYTF
NA,TRBV19,TRBJ2-1,NA,TGTGCCAGTAGTTGGTCGAACTCCTACAATGAGCAGTTCTTC,CASSWSNSYNEQFF